Listed below are T cell receptor beta chains from one sample, sequenced in a study of blood T cell repertoires in COVID-19. Profiled with immunoSEQ multiplex PCR; TCRdb holds only in-frame clones, not every one. The sample lists some 180,000 clones, roughly 76% occurring once. The material sequenced was peripheral blood. These receptors all stem from a woman aged 80 or older with COVID-19, enrolled during active disease. Both conserved end residues are part of each CDR3. A D gene is named only where the DNA matches it firmly. Some rows have no size entry. The others give once, few or many, or a class for an expanded clone.

TRBJ1-1 | TRBV19 | . | TRBD1 | 14 | CASSIGQGETEAFF | TGTGCCAGTAGTATAGGACAGGGGGAGACTGAAGCTTTCTTT
TRBJ1-2 | TRBV7-3 | once | TRBD1 | 13 | CASSSGQGYGYTF | TGTGCCAGCAGTTCCGGACAGGGGTATGGCTACACCTTC
TRBJ2-7 | TRBV6-1 | once | . | 13 | CASSEVESDEQYF | TGTGCCAGCAGTGAAGTTGAAAGCGACGAGCAGTACTTC
TRBJ1-2 | TRBV18 | . | . | 14 | CASSNGQGSYGYTF | TGTGCCAGCTCAAATGGCCAGGGCAGCTATGGCTACACCTTC
TRBJ1-6 | TRBV6-2/TRBV6-3 | once | TRBD1 | 16 | CASSSADRGYNSPLHF | TGTGCCAGCAGTAGCGCGGACAGGGGGTATAATTCACCCCTCCACTTT
TRBJ1-1 | TRBV28 | . | . | 12 | CASSFSQGKAFF | TGTGCCAGCAGTTTCTCTCAGGGTAAAGCTTTCTTT
TRBJ1-5 | TRBV9 | . | . | 14 | CASSVAGYDQPQHF | TGTGCCAGCAGCGTAGCAGGGTACGATCAGCCCCAGCATTTT
TRBJ2-7 | TRBV29-1 | . | . | 12 | CSAQYLRDEQYF | TGCAGTGCTCAATACCTCAGGGACGAGCAGTACTTC
TRBJ2-7 | TRBV7-8 | . | . | 15 | CASSLRLAIPYEQYF | TGTGCCAGCAGCTTGCGGCTAGCGATTCCCTACGAGCAGTACTTC
TRBJ2-5 | TRBV28 | . | TRBD1 | 16 | CASSLEIQGIQETQYF | TGTGCCAGCAGTTTGGAAATACAGGGGATCCAAGAGACCCAGTACTTC
TRBJ1-5 | TRBV24-1 | . | TRBD1 | 14 | CATGGPNSNQPQHF | TGTGCCACAGGGGGCCCGAATAGCAATCAGCCCCAGCATTTT
TRBJ2-2 | TRBV11-2 | . | TRBD2 | 15 | CASSSGAGRTGELFF | TGTGCCAGCAGCTCAGGAGCGGGAAGGACCGGGGAGCTGTTTTTT
TRBJ1-6 | TRBV11-2 | . | TRBD1 | 15 | CASSLRDRGSSPLHF | TGTGCCAGCAGCTTAAGGGACAGGGGTAGCTCACCCCTCCACTTT
TRBJ2-7 | TRBV30 | . | . | 14 | CAWKSAGTSYEQYF | TGTGCCTGGAAGTCGGCAGGCACCTCCTACGAGCAGTACTTC
TRBJ1-5 | TRBV28 | few | TRBD1 | 16 | CASREAGQGASQPQHF | TGTGCCAGCAGGGAGGCGGGGCAGGGGGCCAGTCAGCCCCAGCATTTT
TRBJ1-1 | TRBV5-4 | . | . | 13 | CASRGQMNTEAFF | TGTGCCAGCAGAGGACAGATGAACACTGAAGCTTTCTTT
TRBJ2-7 | TRBV16 | . | TRBD1 | 14 | CASSRTGVTNEQYF | TGTGCCAGCAGCCGGACAGGGGTTACCAACGAGCAGTACTTC
TRBJ2-7 | TRBV21-1 | . | . | 14 | CASSSGQAAYEQYF | TGTGCCAGCAGTTCGGGACAGGCCGCCTACGAGCAGTACTTC
TRBJ1-1 | TRBV20-1 | . | . | 11 | CSATGRTEAFF | TGCAGTGCCACAGGGCGCACTGAAGCTTTCTTT
TRBJ1-6 | TRBV28 | . | . | 13 | CASSLLAHSPLHF | TGTGCCAGCAGTTTATTGGCCCATTCACCCCTCCACTTT
TRBJ1-2 | TRBV7-2 | . | TRBD1 | 17 | CASSSTPGQGGVYGYTF | TGTGCCAGCAGCTCAACGCCGGGACAGGGGGGCGTCTATGGCTACACCTTC
TRBJ2-5 | TRBV7-8 | . | . | 14 | CASSDTPGRETQYF | TGTGCCAGCAGCGATACCCCAGGGAGGGAGACCCAGTACTTC
TRBJ1-6 | TRBV5-1 | few | . | 14 | CASSMDSYNSPLHF | TGCGCCAGCAGCATGGACAGCTATAATTCACCCCTCCACTTT
TRBJ1-1 | TRBV4-3 | once | . | 14 | CASSQVLIGTEAFF | TGCGCCAGCAGCCAAGTACTTATTGGCACTGAAGCTTTCTTT
TRBJ1-2 | TRBV5-1 | . | . | 14 | CASSLNGAGYGYTF | TGCGCCAGCAGCTTGAACGGCGCGGGCTATGGCTACACCTTC
TRBJ1-1 | TRBV2 | . | . | 13 | CASSEYRTAEAFF | TGTGCCAGCAGTGAATATCGGACAGCTGAAGCTTTCTTT
TRBJ2-2 | TRBV5-4 | . | TRBD1 | 15 | CASTRQGAATGELFF | TGTGCCAGCACCCGACAGGGGGCGGCGACCGGGGAGCTGTTTTTT
TRBJ2-3 | TRBV7-3 | few | . | 13 | CASSLLNTDTQYF | TGTGCCAGCAGCCTACTTAACACAGATACGCAGTATTTT
TRBJ1-2 | TRBV7-9 | . | . | 15 | CASSDMRGGGYGYTF | TGTGCCAGCAGCGATATGAGGGGAGGCGGCTATGGCTACACCTTC
TRBJ2-3 | TRBV7-6 | . | TRBD2 | 15 | CASSWTSGGTDTQYF | TGTGCCAGCAGCTGGACTAGCGGGGGCACAGATACGCAGTATTTT
TRBJ2-1 | TRBV11-3 | once | TRBD2 | 16 | CASSPHSGGAGNEQFF | TGTGCCAGCAGCCCACATAGCGGGGGGGCTGGTAATGAGCAGTTCTTC
TRBJ2-3 | TRBV3-1/TRBV3-2 | . | . | 12 | CASSQRSDTQYF | TGTGCCAGCAGCCAACGGTCAGATACGCAGTATTTT
TRBJ1-2 | TRBV5-4 | . | TRBD1 | 16 | CASSQDRGRRYYGYTF | TGTGCCAGCAGTCAGGACAGGGGGCGTAGGTACTATGGCTACACCTTC